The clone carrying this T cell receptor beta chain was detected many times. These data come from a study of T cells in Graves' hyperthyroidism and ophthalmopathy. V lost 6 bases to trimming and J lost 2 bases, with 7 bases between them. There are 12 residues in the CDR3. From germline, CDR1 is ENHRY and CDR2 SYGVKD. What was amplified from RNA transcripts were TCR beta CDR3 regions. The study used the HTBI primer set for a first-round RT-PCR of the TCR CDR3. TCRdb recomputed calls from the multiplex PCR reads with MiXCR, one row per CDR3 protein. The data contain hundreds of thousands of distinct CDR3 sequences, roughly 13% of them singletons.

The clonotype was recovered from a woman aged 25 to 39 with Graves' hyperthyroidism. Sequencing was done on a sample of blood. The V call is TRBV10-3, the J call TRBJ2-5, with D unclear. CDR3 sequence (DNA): TGTGCCATCAGCCGGAATCAAGAGACCCAGTACTTC. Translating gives CAISRNQETQYF.